This TCR beta chain was captured by sequencing in a study of CD8 T cells in Susac syndrome. Germline loops: CDR1 MDHEN, CDR2 SYDVKM. The germline V and J ends were trimmed by 9 bases and 1 base, with 16 bases remaining between them. This CDR3 is built from 14 residues. With random hexamers, reverse transcription was performed on roughly 0.45 to 1 ug of RNA. TCRdb independently ran MiXCR on the immunoSEQ multiplex PCR reads; one entry per CDR3 protein. Of around 130,000 distinct CDR3 sequences detected, approximately 95% appear once; the ten largest clones hold around 0.11%. Input material: CD4+ T cells from PBMCs. The source of this sequence is a human donor with multiple sclerosis. The V and J genes are TRBV28 and TRBJ2-7; D assignment may be TRBD1 or TRBD2 (7 bases each). The chain's CDR3 is CASTWQGGSYEQYF. CDR3 bases: TGTGCCAGTACGTGGCAGGGGGGGTCCTACGAGCAGTACTTC.